The following is a TCR beta chain sequence with its context. Its cognate antigen is unknown. The sample originates from a study of cytomegalovirus exposure and HLA in healthy donors. On the study more broadly: Out of around 360 genotyped donors, roughly 80% belonged to the Caucasian-associated ancestry cluster.

With 60 Vbeta and 13 Jbeta primers, the PCR was carried out. As handled by the study authors: Counted up in a later analysis, unique TCR beta chains came to some 82 million, with around 11 million shared. Profiling relied on immunoSEQ multiplex PCR, and the TCRdb table lists in-frame clones only, not all of them. V and J calls and clone size follow that table, whereas D and trimming were derived from the DNA. The repertoire holds 150,000 to 200,000 clones, with approximately 78% as singletons. Study-wide results and caveats: TCR sequences were mostly rare, though some public TCRs occurred in many donors.

Germline CDR1 and CDR2: SEHNR and FQNEAQ (reference sequence). The V and J ends lost 5 bases and 5 bases respectively, with 16 bases between them. The CDR3 contains 14 residues. The chain has TRBV7-9 and TRBJ2-7, with D possibly matching TRBD2 (6 bases). The clonotype comes from a woman under 30 in good health and CMV-seronegative. The sequencing input was PBMCs. The CDR3 region is CASSLQAGSHEQYF. The CDR3 region has the DNA TGTGCCAGCAGCCTCCAGGCGGGAAGCCACGAGCAGTACTTC.